The 22 T cell receptor beta chains presented below share a single source sample, sequenced in a study of cytomegalovirus exposure and HLA in healthy donors. 60 Vbeta and 13 Jbeta primers were used in PCR. Assay: immunoSEQ multiplex PCR; the TCRdb copy retains only in-frame clones and omits some. The sample contains about 69,000 clones, around 76% of which appear only once. Sequencing was done on a sample of PBMCs. These receptors were obtained from a woman in her 30s in good health and CMV-seropositive.

The chain joins TRBV5-4 to TRBJ2-2, with TRBD1 matching 9 bases. This CDR3 region has 16 residues. From germline, CDR1 is SGHNT and CDR2 YYREEE (reference sequence). J gave up 2 bases and V 4 bases, and 6 bases lay outside the gene matches. CDR3 in amino acids: CASSLPGQGNTGELFF. The CDR3 region has the DNA TGTGCCAGCAGCCTTCCGGGACAGGGCAACACCGGGGAGCTGTTTTTT.

The J gene is TRBJ1-2, the V gene TRBV5-1; 8 bases match TRBD1. CDR1 is SGHRS and CDR2 is YFSETQ in the germline V gene. The CDR3 is 13 amino acids. The V segment lost 3 bases and the J segment 4 bases; nucleotides outside the gene matches: 2. This CDR3 is CASSWGQVYGYTF. CDR3 nucleotides: TGCGCCAGCAGCTGGGGACAGGTCTATGGCTACACCTTC.

The chain links TRBV15 to TRBJ1-1, with a tentative D call TRBD1 (6 bases). Trimming shortened V by 6 bases and J by 6 bases, and 17 bases separated the two germline ends. Germline CDR1 LNHNV, CDR2 YYDKDF (reference sequence). The CDR3 spans 14 residues. As DNA, the CDR3 is TGTGCCACCAGGCGAGGTGCGACAGGCTCTGAAGCTTTCTTT. Translating gives CATRRGATGSEAFF.

V gene TRBV16 combines with J gene TRBJ2-1; 8 nucleotides agree with TRBD2. The trim removed 5 bases at V and 6 bases at J, leaving 12 bases unmatched. The length of the CDR3 is 16 residues. Germline CDR1 reads KGHSY; CDR2 reads FQNENV. Here the CDR3 DNA reads TGTGCCAGCAGCGGCGTAGCGGGGAGGAGAGGCAATGAGCAGTTCTTC. It yields the protein CASSGVAGRRGNEQFF. Full variable domain (rest looked up from reference TRBV16 and TRBJ2-1): GEEVAQTPKHLVRGEGQKAKLYCAPIKGHSYVFWYQQVLKNEFKFLISFQNENVFDETGMPKERFSAKCLPNSPCSLEIQATKLEDSAVYFCASSGVAGRRGNEQFFGPGTRLTVL.

Only a few counts were recorded for this clone. The V call is TRBV10-3, the J call TRBJ2-5; TRBD2 matches 13 bases. Per germline, CDR1 ENHRY and CDR2 SYGVKD. Trimming cost V 0 bases and J 6 bases; bases outside gene matches: 13. The CDR3 has 19 residues. The CDR3 bases are TGTGCCATCAGTGAGTCGTCAGGGACCGGGACTAGCGGGATAAAGACCCAGTACTTC. It encodes CAISESSGTGTSGIKTQYF.

This chain joins TRBV9 and TRBJ1-2; D remains ambiguous. CDR3 length: 12 amino acids. Per the germline V gene, CDR1 is SGDLS and CDR2 is YYNGEE. V lost 0 bases and J lost 8, with 8 bases in between. The CDR3 nucleotides are TGTGCCAGCAGCGTAGGTCCGGTCGGCTACACCTTC. Its protein is CASSVGPVGYTF.

Comment on this clone: The same CDR3 arises from other DNA sequences in this sample as well. The chain carries TRBV20-1 and TRBJ1-1; D gene unclear. Between the trimmed V and J ends, which lost 6 bases and 1 base, there was a span of 6 bases. The CDR3 extends over 11 amino acids. The germline CDR1 and CDR2 sequences are DFQATT and SNEGSKA (reference sequence). The CDR3 loop reads CSARENTEAFF. The CDR3 DNA is TGCAGTGCCCGGGAGAACACTGAAGCTTTCTTT.

The rearrangement links TRBV6-5 to TRBJ1-1, with a possible D match to TRBD1 (6 bases). The length of the CDR3 is 16 residues. V shed 4 bases and J shed 1 base, with 16 bases lying between them. Looked up from germline, CDR1 is MNHEY and CDR2 is SVGAGI. The CDR3 DNA reads TGTGCCAGCAGTTCCCGGGCTCTAGGGGGGAACACTGAAGCTTTCTTT. It is translated as CASSSRALGGNTEAFF.

This clone was recorded only once. This rearrangement joins TRBV15 to TRBJ2-7; 8 positions agree with TRBD2. This CDR3 is built from 14 residues. The germline V gene encodes CDR1 LNHNV and CDR2 YYDKDF (reference sequence). After removal of 3 bases from V and 7 bases from J, the junction contained 8 bases not matched to a gene. CDR3 sequence reads: CATSRVLAGGEQYF. CDR3 DNA sequence: TGTGCCACCAGCAGGGTCCTAGCGGGCGGGGAGCAGTACTTC.

This clone was observed a few times. The chain uses TRBV30 and TRBJ1-2, with D uncertain. The ends were cut back, 1 base at V and 0 bases at J, with 9 bases in the middle. From germline, CDR1 is GTSNPN and CDR2 SVGIG (reference sequence). The CDR3 has 14 residues. The CDR3 protein is CAWSGRGANYGYTF. DNA of the CDR3: TGTGCCTGGAGTGGCCGGGGAGCTAACTATGGCTACACCTTC.

The chain has TRBV15 and TRBJ2-5; weak D call: TRBD1 (5 bases). Between the trimmed V and J ends, which lost 3 bases and 2 bases, there was a span of 16 bases. The CDR3 spans 16 residues. Germline V lookup: CDR1 LNHNV, CDR2 YYDKDF (reference sequence). The CDR3 DNA reads TGTGCCACCAGCAGGGATGACAGCCGCCCTCAAGAGACCCAGTACTTC. Protein sequence: CATSRDDSRPQETQYF.

The gene calls are TRBV28 and TRBJ1-5; D possibly corresponds to TRBD1 (6 bases). The V end lost 2 bases, the J end lost 1 base, and 21 bases lay between the germline ends. The CDR3 covers 19 residues. The germline V gene has CDR1 MDHEN and CDR2 SYDVKM. CDR3 sequence: CASSLTGGPGARSNQPQHF. CDR3 DNA: TGTGCCAGCAGTTTAACTGGCGGGCCAGGGGCTCGAAGCAATCAGCCCCAGCATTTT. The full variable domain, its missing parts supplied by reference TRBV28 and TRBJ1-5, is DVKVTQSSRYLVKRTGEKVFLECVQDMDHENMFWYRQDPGLGLRLIYFSYDVKMKEKGDIPEGYSVSREKKERFSLILESASTNQTSMYLCASSLTGGPGARSNQPQHFGDGTRLSIL.

This sequence joins TRBV30 and TRBJ2-7; D not certain. V lost 2 bases, J lost 3 bases, and 8 bases lay in between. CDR1 and CDR2 (germline): GTSNPN, SVGIG (reference sequence). This CDR3 is built from 12 residues. The CDR3 nucleotides read TGTGCCTGGAGTTCACACAACTACGAGCAGTACTTC. It codes for CAWSSHNYEQYF.

CDR3 sequence reads: CASTLSDTGTSGRTDTQYF. CDR3 DNA sequence: TGTGCCAGCACCCTTTCGGACACCGGGACTAGCGGGAGAACAGATACGCAGTATTTT. The chain links TRBV6-4 to TRBJ2-3, with 14 bases that match TRBD2. The CDR3 totals 19 residues. After removal of 7 bases from V and 3 bases from J, the junction contained 15 bases not matched to a gene. Germline-derived CDR1 and CDR2 are MRHNA and SNTAGT.

The V and J genes are TRBV20-1 and TRBJ2-7; D is perhaps TRBD2 (5 bases). This CDR3 comprises 11 residues. V shed 5 bases and J shed 7 bases, with 12 bases lying between them. The germline CDR1 and CDR2 sequences are DFQATT and SNEGSKA (reference sequence). The DNA for the CDR3 is TGCAGTGCTGCCCGGGGAATGGAGCAGTACTTC. Protein: CSAARGMEQYF.

The J gene is TRBJ1-1, the V gene TRBV11-2; 7 bases fit TRBD1. V was pared by 5 bases and J by 4 bases, with 13 bases of the junction left unmatched. This CDR3 is built from 16 residues. Germline-derived CDR1 and CDR2 are SGHAT and FQNNGV. In DNA form, the CDR3 reads TGTGCCAGCAGCCCAGAGACAGGGCGGCCGGCCACTGAAGCTTTCTTT. This sequence encodes CASSPETGRPATEAFF.

The sample holds a few counts of this clone. The chain employs TRBV5-4 and TRBJ1-5; D remains ambiguous. Trimming removed 0 bases from V and 9 bases from J, with 7 bases in between. Per germline, CDR1 SGHNT and CDR2 YYREEE (reference sequence). The CDR3 runs to 12 residues. The CDR3: CASSLGVGPQHF. The CDR3 DNA follows: TGTGCCAGCAGCTTGGGCGTTGGGCCCCAGCATTTT.

The chain uses TRBV4-1 and TRBJ2-6; D remains ambiguous. Trimming removed 0 bases at V and 1 base at J, with 13 bases between. Germline CDR1 MGHRA, CDR2 YSYEKL. CDR3 size: 18 residues. The CDR3 DNA follows: TGCGCCAGCAGCCAAGAATTTGCCGACTGGTCTGGGGCCAACGTCCTGACTTTC. Translating gives CASSQEFADWSGANVLTF.

The CDR3 bases are TGTGCCAGCAGTTTGACACCTACCTACGAGCAGTACTTC. It codes for CASSLTPTYEQYF. The chain links TRBV27 to TRBJ2-7; D is undetermined. Per the germline V gene, CDR1 is MNHEY and CDR2 is SMNVEV (reference sequence). The CDR3 totals 13 residues. V was clipped by 3 bases and J by 2 bases, with 8 bases between them.

V usage is TRBV10-2 and J usage is TRBJ1-4, with D perhaps matching TRBD1 (6 bases). From germline, CDR1 is WSHSY and CDR2 SAAADI. The CDR3 consists of 14 residues. Deletions cut 5 bases from V and 2 bases from J, with 9 bases between. CDR3 sequence: CASSRDTTNEKLFF. In DNA form, the CDR3 reads TGCGCCAGCAGTCGGGACACCACTAATGAAAAACTGTTTTTT.

J is TRBJ2-1 and V is TRBV7-9, with 9 nucleotides matching TRBD2. The V segment lost 4 bases and the J segment 2 bases; nucleotides outside the gene matches: 9. Germline V gives CDR1 SEHNR, CDR2 FQNEAQ (reference sequence). CDR3 length: 17 residues. Here the CDR3 reads CASSSMRVAGAYNEQFF. CDR3 DNA sequence: TGTGCCAGCAGCTCCATGCGGGTAGCGGGGGCCTACAATGAGCAGTTCTTC.

V usage is TRBV30 and J usage is TRBJ2-7; D is ambiguous. V dropped 6 bases and J dropped 0 bases, with 9 bases sitting between them. Germline assignment: CDR1 GTSNPN and CDR2 SVGIG (reference sequence). The CDR3 loop spans 12 amino acids. In nucleotides, the CDR3 is TGTGCCTGCAAGGAGAGCTCCTACGAGCAGTACTTC. This sequence encodes CACKESSYEQYF.